These 25 T cell receptor beta chains were all obtained from the same sample, sequenced in a study of T cell repertoires in cytomegalovirus infection. TCRdb redid the calling of the reads with MiXCR, one entry per CDR3 protein. The data hold approximately 190,000 distinct CDR3 sequences, with 28% observed a single time. The sample consisted of PBMCs. The receptors originated from a human donor in good health (CMV status not recorded). Some clones in this sample may be carry-over from other donors' samples.

The genes are TRBV7-6 and TRBJ2-1, with 12 bases matching TRBD2. The germline gives CDR1 SGHVS, CDR2 FNYEAQ. The trim removed 1 base at V and 6 bases at J, leaving 4 bases unmatched. The CDR3 contains 16 residues. This chain's CDR3 is CASSLVASGGVNEQFF. In DNA, the CDR3 is TGTGCCAGCAGCTTAGTGGCTAGCGGGGGGGTCAATGAGCAGTTCTTC.

The CDR3 loop is CASSPPGQGFNEQYF. The CDR3 DNA is TGTGCCAGCAGTCCACCGGGACAGGGGTTCAACGAGCAGTACTTC. The chain joins TRBV7-6 to TRBJ2-7; 10 bases align to TRBD1. J was trimmed by 5 bases and V by 6 bases; bases with no gene match: 10. The length of the CDR3 is 15 residues. The germline V gene encodes CDR1 SGHVS and CDR2 FNYEAQ.

This clonotype was counted a few times. The genes are TRBV28 and TRBJ1-1; D is undetermined. Germline V gene sequence: CDR1 MDHEN, CDR2 SYDVKM. The CDR3 consists of 13 residues. Trimming removed 2 bases at V and 7 bases at J, with 11 bases between. The CDR3 loop reads CASSLPIGSEAFF. As DNA, the CDR3 is TGTGCCAGCAGTTTACCTATCGGCAGTGAAGCTTTCTTT.

For the CDR3, the DNA is TGTGCCTGGAGTGTTGAAAGACAGGGGCTATATGGCTACACCTTC. This codes for CAWSVERQGLYGYTF. The chain recombines TRBV30 with TRBJ1-2; 8 bases match TRBD1. CDR3 length equals 15 residues. CDR1 is GTSNPN and CDR2 is SVGIG in the germline V gene (reference sequence). V trimming: 0 bases; J trimming: 5 bases; junction bases outside the gene matches: 8. Complete variable domain (other parts from reference TRBV30 and TRBJ1-2): SQTIHQWPATLVQPVGSPLSLECTVEGTSNPNLYWYRQAAGRGLQLLFYSVGIGQISSEVPQNLSASRPQDRQFILSSKKLLLSDSGFYLCAWSVERQGLYGYTFGSGTRLTVV.

This clonotype was observed a few times. The chain recombines TRBV20-1 with TRBJ2-1, with D perhaps given as TRBD1 or TRBD2 (6 bases each). The CDR3 is made up of 15 amino acids. Germline values: CDR1 DFQATT, CDR2 SNEGSKA (reference sequence). The CDR3 region is CSPFFRGEDGGKQFF. The DNA for the CDR3 is TGCAGCCCCTTTTTCAGGGGCGAGGATGGGGGGAAGCAGTTCTTC.

The J gene is TRBJ1-4, the V gene TRBV5-1; D may be TRBD1 (5 bases). Germline CDR1 reads SGHRS; CDR2 reads YFSETQ. V lost 4 bases to trimming and J lost 0 bases, with 13 bases between them. This CDR3 comprises 16 residues. This CDR3 is CASSSTGNPTNEKLFF. As DNA, the CDR3 is TGCGCCAGCAGCAGCACAGGAAATCCAACTAATGAAAAACTGTTTTTT.

CDR3 region: CSARGSGGALGEQFF. The CDR3 region has the DNA TGCAGTGCCCGAGGTAGCGGGGGGGCATTAGGTGAGCAGTTCTTC. This rearrangement joins TRBV20-1 to TRBJ2-1, with 11 bases that match TRBD2. The CDR3 sequence is 15 residues long. V shed 6 bases, J shed 9 bases, and the junction held 13 bases outside the gene matches. From germline, CDR1 is DFQATT and CDR2 SNEGSKA (reference sequence).

Sample share makes this clonotype medium-sized (0.01 to 0.1%). CDR3 residues: CASSPGGNSPLHF. The CDR3 DNA follows: TGTGCCAGCAGCCCAGGGGGTAATTCACCCCTCCACTTT. J is TRBJ1-6 and V is TRBV7-8, with 7 bases fitting TRBD1. Looked up from germline, CDR1 is SGHVS and CDR2 is FQNEAQ. Unmatched junction bases numbered 1, after V lost 5 bases and J lost 6 bases. This CDR3 region has 13 residues.

This clonotype was detected only a few times. J is TRBJ2-3 and V is TRBV14, with D unresolved. The length of the CDR3 is 11 residues. From germline, CDR1 is SGHDN and CDR2 FVKESK. The ends were cut back, 8 bases at V and 7 bases at J, with 10 bases in the middle. The CDR3 DNA sequence: TGTGCCAGCTCTGATTCACATACGCAGTATTTT. Translated: CASSDSHTQYF. Complete variable domain (other parts from reference TRBV14 and TRBJ2-3): EAGVTQFPSHSVIEKGQTVTLRCDPISGHDNLYWYRRVMGKEIKFLLHFVKESKQDESGMPNNRFLAERTGGTYSTLKVQPAELEDSGVYFCASSDSHTQYFGPGTRLTVL.

This clonotype was observed a handful of times. The gene calls are TRBV2 and TRBJ1-1; no firm D call. The germline CDR1 and CDR2 sequences are SNHLY and FYNNEI. V was pared by 3 bases and J by 1 base, with 12 bases between. The CDR3 loop spans 15 amino acids. CDR3 protein: CASSDAPEQNTEAFF. For the CDR3, the DNA is TGTGCCAGCAGTGATGCCCCAGAACAGAACACTGAAGCTTTCTTT.

In its sample, this clonotype was seen a few times. The chain employs TRBV7-3 and TRBJ2-3; TRBD2 matches at 12 bases. V trimming: 5 bases; J trimming: 0 bases; junction bases outside the gene matches: 6. CDR1 is SGHTA, CDR2 FQGTGA, per germline. The CDR3 runs to 17 residues. The CDR3 is CASSARTSGVSTDTQYF. For the CDR3, the DNA is TGTGCCAGCAGCGCCCGGACTAGCGGGGTGAGCACAGATACGCAGTATTTT.

The chain joins TRBV3-1 to TRBJ2-3; 7 bases match TRBD1. V trimming: 0 bases; J trimming: 4 bases; junction bases outside the gene matches: 7. Per the germline V gene, CDR1 is LGHDT and CDR2 is YNNKEL (reference sequence). This CDR3 is 16 amino acids long. CDR3 amino acids: CASSQDLGTAPDTQYF. The CDR3 DNA follows: TGTGCCAGCAGCCAAGATCTGGGGACAGCCCCAGATACGCAGTATTTT.

The V gene is TRBV7-3, the J gene TRBJ2-2; a weak D match, TRBD2 (6 bases). This CDR3 region has 15 residues. Germline values: CDR1 SGHTA, CDR2 FQGTGA. Deletions cut 5 bases from V and 2 bases from J, with 12 bases between. For the CDR3, the DNA is TGTGCCAGCAGCCCCGGGGACTTCAACACCGGGGAGCTGTTTTTT. This codes for CASSPGDFNTGELFF.

Comment on this clonotype: Mismatch with germline at one junction end may stem from a read error. The chain uses TRBV7-3 and TRBJ2-2; D remains ambiguous. Germline V lookup: CDR1 SGHTA, CDR2 FQGTGA. This CDR3 has 15 amino acids. CDR3 nucleotide sequence: TGTGCCAGCAGCTTTGTGCAATCGAACACCGAGGAGCTGTTTTTT. Translating it yields CASSFVQSNTEELFF.

This clonotype occurred a few times. The chain is built from TRBV4-1 and TRBJ2-5, with no clear D. This CDR3 is built from 16 residues. Trimming cost V 0 bases and J 4 bases, with 15 bases left between them. Per the germline V gene, CDR1 is MGHRA and CDR2 is YSYEKL. CDR3 amino acids: CASSQDYLVNPETQYF. CDR3 nucleotides: TGCGCCAGCAGCCAAGATTACCTAGTTAACCCAGAGACCCAGTACTTC.

The chain links TRBV6-5 to TRBJ1-2; 9 bases map to TRBD1. This CDR3 spans 14 amino acids. Losses at the gene ends were 6 bases for V and 5 bases for J; bases not matched to a gene: 7. Per the germline V gene, CDR1 is MNHEY and CDR2 is SVGAGI. The CDR3 DNA reads TGTGCCAGCAGGCGAGGACAGGGGAATTATGGCTACACCTTC. It encodes CASRRGQGNYGYTF.

This chain connects TRBV30 to TRBJ1-1; D is undetermined. The CDR3 has 13 residues. CDR1 and CDR2 (germline): GTSNPN, SVGIG (reference sequence). Trimming removed 3 bases at V and 4 bases at J, with 12 bases between. The DNA for the CDR3 is TGTGCCTGGAGGCGGCCCTCCAGCACTGAAGCTTTCTTT. Translating gives CAWRRPSSTEAFF.

This clonotype was detected a few times. CDR3 residues: CASGSGRNQPQHF. CDR3 coding DNA: TGTGCCAGCGGTTCCGGTCGTAATCAGCCCCAGCATTTT. The V and J genes are TRBV6-1 and TRBJ1-5; unclear D gene. The CDR3 is made up of 13 amino acids. V was clipped by 8 bases and J by 4 bases, with 12 bases between them. Germline lookup yields CDR1 MNHNS and CDR2 SASEGT.

The rearrangement uses TRBV10-3 and TRBJ2-6; D is perhaps TRBD1 or TRBD2 (5 bases each). The V gene's germline CDR1 is ENHRY and CDR2 SYGVKD. The CDR3 extends over 17 amino acids. V dropped 7 bases and J dropped 0 bases, with 16 bases sitting between them. This CDR3 is CAITRGGIDSGANVLTF. The CDR3 bases are TGTGCCATCACTCGGGGCGGCATAGACTCTGGGGCCAACGTCCTGACTTTC.

The CDR3 sequence is CASSLADGELFF. The CDR3 DNA reads TGTGCCAGCAGTTTAGCCGACGGGGAGCTGTTTTTT. This sequence joins TRBV12-3 or TRBV12-4 and TRBJ2-2, with D uncertain. CDR3 length: 12 amino acids. V was shortened by 0 bases and J by 7 bases, with 3 bases between the two germline ends.

This clonotype was observed a few times. CDR3 residues: CASSSPGDATYEQYF. DNA of the CDR3: TGTGCCAGTAGTTCCCCCGGCGACGCCACCTACGAGCAGTACTTC. The chain uses TRBV19 and TRBJ2-7, with D uncertain. Trimming removed 5 bases from V and 2 bases from J, with 16 bases in between. This CDR3 spans 15 amino acids. Germline CDR1 LNHDA, CDR2 SQIVND (reference sequence). The full variable domain, completed using reference TRBV19 and TRBJ2-7, is DGGITQSPKYLFRKEGQNVTLSCEQNLNHDAMYWYRQDPGQGLRLIYYSQIVNDFQKGDIAEGYSVSREKKESFPLTVTSAQKNPTAFYLCASSSPGDATYEQYFGPGTRLTVT.

The chain couples TRBV4-3 to TRBJ1-3, with D hard to call. V lost 1 base to trimming and J lost 0 bases, with 10 bases between them. Germline V gene sequence: CDR1 LGHNA, CDR2 YSLEER. This CDR3 is built from 16 residues. CDR3 DNA: TGCGCCAGCAGCCAAGGGCACGGCAGCTCTGGAAACACCATATATTTT. It yields the protein CASSQGHGSSGNTIYF.

This clonotype has more than one count but fewer than ten. This chain connects TRBV5-1 to TRBJ2-1, with D perhaps matching TRBD1 or TRBD2 (5 bases each). V lost 4 bases to trimming and J lost 1 base, with 12 bases between them. The CDR3 contains 15 residues. Per germline, CDR1 SGHRS and CDR2 YFSETQ. The CDR3: CASSLLGRSYNEQFF. The CDR3 DNA reads as TGCGCCAGCAGCCTATTGGGACGATCCTACAATGAGCAGTTCTTC.

The chain links TRBV2 to TRBJ2-1; D may be TRBD1 (6 bases). V was clipped by 2 bases and J by 10 bases, with 9 bases between them. The CDR3 totals 12 residues. The germline V gene encodes CDR1 SNHLY and CDR2 FYNNEI. For the CDR3, the DNA is TGTGCCAGCAGTGAAACAGGGACCGAGCAGTTCTTC. Translating gives CASSETGTEQFF.

This clonotype was counted ten times or more. The V and J genes are TRBV19 and TRBJ2-1; 11 nucleotides align to TRBD2. Unmatched junction bases numbered 3, after V lost 6 bases and J lost 8 bases. The germline CDR1 and CDR2 sequences are LNHDA and SQIVND (reference sequence). The CDR3 extends over 13 amino acids. The CDR3 loop is CASSLAGGDEQFF. The CDR3 DNA is TGTGCCAGTAGCCTAGCGGGGGGCGATGAGCAGTTCTTC. Drawing the rest from reference TRBV19 and TRBJ2-1, the complete variable domain is DGGITQSPKYLFRKEGQNVTLSCEQNLNHDAMYWYRQDPGQGLRLIYYSQIVNDFQKGDIAEGYSVSREKKESFPLTVTSAQKNPTAFYLCASSLAGGDEQFFGPGTRLTVL.